Below are 25 T cell receptor beta chains sequenced from a single sample in a study of cytomegalovirus exposure and HLA in healthy donors. PCR involved 60 Vbeta and 13 Jbeta primers. Libraries were prepared by immunoSEQ multiplex PCR; TCRdb keeps only in-frame clonotypes and omits some of them. The sample has about 150,000 clones, 75% to 80% seen once. Sequenced material: PBMCs. The receptor set was obtained from a man aged 40-50 years in good health and CMV-seropositive.

The chain combines TRBV19 with TRBJ2-1; the D gene is possibly TRBD1 (5 bases). The CDR3 length is 18 residues. With 1 base removed from V and 4 bases from J, the gap between germline ends came to 20 bases. Per germline, CDR1 LNHDA and CDR2 SQIVND (reference sequence). The CDR3: CASSIASSTAYVYNEQFF. CDR3 bases: TGTGCCAGTAGTATAGCTTCTTCGACAGCCTATGTGTACAATGAGCAGTTCTTC.

The chain is built from TRBV30 and TRBJ2-3, with TRBD2 matching 8 bases. The CDR3 spans 16 residues. Germline trimming cut 2 bases from V and 2 bases from J; bases unmatched to any gene: 9. The germline V gene has CDR1 GTSNPN and CDR2 SVGIG (reference sequence). The CDR3 sequence is CAWSLGLAGNTDTQYF. CDR3 bases: TGTGCCTGGAGTCTGGGTTTAGCGGGGAACACAGATACGCAGTATTTT.

The J gene is TRBJ1-2, the V gene TRBV21-1. TRBV21-1 is termed a pseudogene. The CDR3 spans 8 residues. CDR3 DNA: TGTCCCTCCTATGGCTACACCTTC. It translates to CPSYGYTF.

The chain couples TRBV2 to TRBJ2-1, with D maybe TRBD2 (6 bases). The CDR3 has 11 amino acids. V shed 6 bases and J shed 10 bases, with 10 bases lying between them. Germline V CDR1 and CDR2: SNHLY, FYNNEI. CDR3 loop: CASRREQEQFF. The CDR3 coding sequence is TGTGCCAGCAGGCGGGAACAGGAGCAGTTCTTC.

This chain links TRBV19 with TRBJ1-3; D not resolved. The CDR3 has 13 amino acids. Per the germline V gene, CDR1 is LNHDA and CDR2 is SQIVND (reference sequence). The V gene lost 8 bases and the J gene lost 0 bases, with 8 bases spanning the gap. The CDR3 region is CASALNSGNTIYF. The CDR3 DNA is TGTGCCAGTGCGCTCAACTCTGGAAACACCATATATTTT.

Only one count was recorded for this clone. The CDR3 spells CATSRGGASSYEQYF. CDR3 DNA sequence: TGTGCCACCAGCAGGGGCGGGGCGAGCTCCTACGAGCAGTACTTC. The chain has TRBV15 and TRBJ2-5, with D perhaps matching TRBD2 (6 bases). The assigned J gene may be wrong: the sequence end matches TRBJ2-7 better. The CDR3 is made up of 15 amino acids. Germline CDR1 LNHNV, CDR2 YYDKDF (reference sequence).

This clone was seen a handful of times. This chain links TRBV4-1 with TRBJ2-1, with TRBD2 identical over 8 bases. V lost 1 base and J lost 2; bases outside the gene matches: 10. CDR1 is MGHRA and CDR2 is YSYEKL in the germline V gene. This CDR3 contains 18 residues. The CDR3 protein is CASSQGSGIGSTYNEQFF. CDR3 bases: TGCGCCAGCAGCCAAGGTAGCGGGATTGGTAGCACCTACAATGAGCAGTTCTTC.

This clone was seen a handful of times. This chain links TRBV27 with TRBJ1-1, with D possibly matching TRBD1 (6 bases). This CDR3 is 15 amino acids long. Germline-derived CDR1 and CDR2 are MNHEY and SMNVEV (reference sequence). V lost 5 bases and J 0 bases, leaving 13 bases between the germline ends. The CDR3 sequence: CASSGRKGVNTEAFF. In DNA form, the CDR3 reads TGTGCCAGCAGTGGAAGGAAGGGGGTGAACACTGAAGCTTTCTTT.

In its sample, this clone was seen once. CDR3 DNA sequence: TGTGCCAGCAGTCAACAGGGGATATCGTATGGCTACACCTTC. This translates into CASSQQGISYGYTF. The chain uses TRBV6-5 and TRBJ1-2, with 7 nucleotides matching TRBD1. Germline CDR1 and CDR2: MNHEY and SVGAGI. V was clipped by 5 bases and J by 5 bases; unmatched bases: 8. The CDR3 sequence is 14 residues long.

This clone is a singleton in its sample. The chain combines TRBV23-1 with TRBJ2-7; a possible D gene is TRBD1 (6 bases). TRBV23-1 has ORF status, its function being uncertain. Trimming cost V 2 bases and J 2 bases, with 16 bases left between them. The CDR3 loop spans 16 amino acids. The DNA of the CDR3 is TGCGCCAGCAGTCAACCCCGGGACATCTCCCCCTACGAGCAGTACTTC. It encodes CASSQPRDISPYEQYF.

This rearrangement joins TRBV2 to TRBJ2-1; 15 bases fit TRBD2. The trim removed 8 bases at V and 11 bases at J, leaving 7 bases unmatched. The CDR3 loop spans 14 amino acids. Looked up from germline, CDR1 is SNHLY and CDR2 is FYNNEI. CDR3 sequence: CASGKGLAGGKQFF. The CDR3 bases are TGTGCCAGCGGGAAGGGACTAGCGGGAGGAAAGCAGTTCTTC.

The chain uses TRBV27 and TRBJ1-2; 10 bases map to TRBD1. Germline V gene sequence: CDR1 MNHEY, CDR2 SMNVEV (reference sequence). This CDR3 contains 15 residues. The V gene end was trimmed by 5 bases and the J gene end by 7 bases; junction bases not matched to a gene: 10. The CDR3 spells CASSRWGTGEVGYTF. DNA for the CDR3: TGTGCCAGCAGTCGATGGGGGACAGGGGAGGTTGGCTACACCTTC.

The CDR3 region has the DNA TGTGCCAGCAGACTCCGGACGACTAGCGGGAGTACAGATACGCAGTATTTT. Protein sequence: CASRLRTTSGSTDTQYF. The chain combines TRBV5-8 with TRBJ2-3; the match to TRBD2 covers 12 bases. The germline V gene encodes CDR1 SGHTS and CDR2 YDEGEE. The CDR3 runs 17 residues. Germline trimming cut 5 bases from V and 3 bases from J; bases unmatched to any gene: 10.

Note on this clone: A junction end diverges from the germline sequence, so it may reflect a read error. The genes are TRBV7-9 and TRBJ2-2; a weak D match, TRBD1 (6 bases). Germline V gives CDR1 SEHNR, CDR2 FQNEAQ (reference sequence). This CDR3 region has 16 residues. In DNA, the CDR3 is TGTTCCAGCAGCTCCCCGACAGGACAGCACACCGGGGAGCTGTTTTTT. Translation gives CSSSSPTGQHTGELFF.

Comment on this clone: At one boundary the junction diverges from the germline segment, which might be a read error. This chain links TRBV30 with TRBJ2-7; possible D gene TRBD1, 6 bases. CDR3 length: 14 residues. The germline gives CDR1 GTSNPN, CDR2 SVGIG (reference sequence). CDR3 amino acids: CACVKQGGGYGQYF. CDR3 nucleotide sequence: TGTGCCTGTGTAAAACAGGGTGGAGGCTACGGGCAGTACTTC.

The V gene is TRBV18, the J gene TRBJ2-5; D possibly corresponds to TRBD1 (5 bases). The CDR3 runs 13 residues. V lost 6 bases and J lost 3, with 11 bases in between. Germline values: CDR1 KGHSH, CDR2 LQKENI. CDR3 sequence: CASSLGVEETQYF. The CDR3 DNA is TGTGCCAGCTCCCTAGGGGTAGAAGAGACCCAGTACTTC. Complete variable domain (other parts from reference TRBV18 and TRBJ2-5): NAGVMQNPRHLVRRRGQEARLRCSPMKGHSHVYWYRQLPEEGLKFMVYLQKENIIDESGMPKERFSAEFPKEGPSILRIQQVVRGDSAAYFCASSLGVEETQYFGPGTRLLVL.

Regarding this clone: In the same sample, other DNA sequences code for this CDR3. This sequence joins TRBV28 and TRBJ1-2; D unclear. Germline-derived CDR1 and CDR2 are MDHEN and SYDVKM. CDR3 length: 12 amino acids. V gave up 2 bases and J gave up 2 bases, with 3 bases separating them. This CDR3 is CASSLQNYGYTF. CDR3 DNA sequence: TGTGCCAGCAGTTTACAAAACTATGGCTACACCTTC.

The chain carries TRBV11-2 and TRBJ1-1; no firm D call. The germline V gene encodes CDR1 SGHAT and CDR2 FQNNGV. V lost 1 base to trimming and J lost 1 base, with 7 bases between them. There are 14 residues in the CDR3. The chain's CDR3 is CASSLGAANTEAFF. For the CDR3, the DNA is TGTGCCAGCAGCTTAGGTGCGGCGAACACTGAAGCTTTCTTT.

The chain joins TRBV25-1 to TRBJ2-2; D remains ambiguous. From germline, CDR1 is MGHDK and CDR2 SYGVNS. V was cut by 1 base and J by 1 base, with 13 bases left in between. The CDR3 has 17 amino acids. CDR3 bases: TGTGCCAGCAGTGAATCCCCAGGCCGATTGAACACCGGGGAGCTGTTTTTT. Amino acid sequence: CASSESPGRLNTGELFF. The variable domain in full, completed from reference TRBV25-1 and TRBJ2-2, reads EADIYQTPRYLVIGTGKKITLECSQTMGHDKMYWYQQDPGMELHLIHYSYGVNSTEKGDLSSESTVSRIRTEHFPLTLESARPSHTSQYLCASSESPGRLNTGELFFGEGSRLTVL.

This clone was seen only once. The chain uses TRBV19 and TRBJ1-5, with TRBD1 matching over 8 bases. With V trimmed by 3 bases and J by 3 bases, 7 bases remained unmatched. The CDR3 consists of 16 residues. CDR1 and CDR2 (germline): LNHDA, SQIVND (reference sequence). The CDR3, as DNA: TGTGCCAGTAGTATCGTATGGACAGGGCCCAATCAGCCCCAGCATTTT. Protein sequence: CASSIVWTGPNQPQHF.

The rearrangement joins TRBV28 to TRBJ2-7, with 8 positions matching TRBD1. The CDR3 is 14 residues long. CDR1 is MDHEN, CDR2 SYDVKM, per germline. With V trimmed by 7 bases and J by 6 bases, 11 bases remained unmatched. In DNA, the CDR3 is TGTGCCAGCAAAGGTGGACAGGGTCGTGGCGAGCAGTACTTC. Translated, it gives CASKGGQGRGEQYF.

The chain couples TRBV7-3 to TRBJ2-7; 9 positions agree with TRBD2. The length of the CDR3 is 15 residues. Germline V CDR1 and CDR2: SGHTA, FQGTGA. The ends lost 4 bases at V and 4 bases at J; junction bases unmatched: 8. For the CDR3, the DNA is TGTGCCAGCAGCTACTTAGCGGGAGCGGTTTACGAGCAGTACTTC. This encodes CASSYLAGAVYEQYF.

The V gene is TRBV16, the J gene TRBJ1-3; tentatively, D is TRBD1 (5 bases). CDR3 size: 16 residues. Germline V gives CDR1 KGHSY, CDR2 FQNENV. Between the trimmed V and J ends, which lost 0 bases and 3 bases, there was a span of 12 bases. CDR3 in amino acids: CASSQSSGDGGNTIYF. DNA for the CDR3: TGTGCCAGCAGCCAATCGTCGGGGGATGGTGGAAACACCATATATTTT.

This clone was counted between two and nine times. The chain links TRBV7-9 to TRBJ1-4; tentatively, D is TRBD1 (6 bases). The CDR3 runs to 16 residues. V lost 4 bases, J lost 5 bases, and 17 bases lay in between. Germline CDR1 reads SEHNR; CDR2 reads FQNEAQ (reference sequence). The CDR3 DNA sequence: TGTGCCAGCAGCTCCCAAACAGGGCCCGGCAATGAAAAACTGTTTTTT. Encoded protein: CASSSQTGPGNEKLFF.

V and J are TRBV27 and TRBJ2-7; TRBD1 is a possible D gene (5 bases). The V gene's germline CDR1 is MNHEY and CDR2 SMNVEV (reference sequence). V shed 0 bases and J shed 3 bases, with 15 bases lying between them. The CDR3 is 16 residues long. CDR3 sequence reads: CASSLSKGHLLYEQYF. For the CDR3, the DNA is TGTGCCAGCAGTTTATCGAAGGGGCACCTACTCTACGAGCAGTACTTC.